What follows are 17 T cell receptor beta chains derived from one specimen sequenced in a study of T cell responses to AZD1222 COVID-19 vaccine. Measured with immunoSEQ multiplex PCR; TCRdb has only the in-frame clones, and not every one. The sample yields about 180,000 clones, around 90% seen once. Sequences were derived from peripheral blood, sampled on day 0 of AZD1222 vaccination. Receptor source: an adult in good health.

V and J are TRBV7-6 and TRBJ2-3; tentative D call: TRBD1 (6 bases). CDR1 and CDR2 from the germline V gene are SGHVS and FNYEAQ. The CDR3 has 17 amino acids. Trimming removed 1 base from V and 2 bases from J, with 16 bases in between. Written as DNA, the CDR3 is TGTGCCAGCAGCTTAGGACAGGCTAGTGGGACCACAGATACGCAGTATTTT. Translation gives CASSLGQASGTTDTQYF. Full variable domain (missing parts from reference TRBV7-6 and TRBJ2-3): GAGVSQSPRYKVTKRGQDVALRCDPISGHVSLYWYRQALGQGPEFLTYFNYEAQQDKSGLPNDRFSAERPEGSISTLTIQRTEQRDSAMYRCASSLGQASGTTDTQYFGPGTRLTVL.

This chain joins TRBV7-9 and TRBJ1-2; 7 nucleotides agree with TRBD1. V lost 5 bases and J lost 2; bases outside the gene matches: 2. Looked up from germline, CDR1 is SEHNR and CDR2 is FQNEAQ (reference sequence). The CDR3 loop spans 13 amino acids. The CDR3 region has the DNA TGTGCCAGCAGCACGGACAGGAACTATGGCTACACCTTC. The encoded protein is CASSTDRNYGYTF.

The chain carries TRBV6-5 and TRBJ1-2; a weak D match, TRBD1 (6 bases). Germline CDR1 MNHEY, CDR2 SVGAGI. Trimming removed 6 bases at V and 4 bases at J, with 15 bases between. This CDR3 spans 14 amino acids. For the CDR3, the DNA is TGTGCCAGCAGACCCCAGGGGCCCCTCTATGGCTACACCTTC. It is translated as CASRPQGPLYGYTF.

The rearrangement joins TRBV14 to TRBJ1-6; no definite D call. Germline CDR1 SGHDN, CDR2 FVKESK. The CDR3 covers 16 residues. Trimming took off 0 bases at V and 6 bases at J, with 12 bases between the two ends. CDR3 in DNA: TGTGCCAGCAGCCAAGAACCTCCACGGACTAATTCACCCCTCCACTTT. Its protein product is CASSQEPPRTNSPLHF. The whole variable domain, remainder taken from reference TRBV14 and TRBJ1-6, is EAGVTQFPSHSVIEKGQTVTLRCDPISGHDNLYWYRRVMGKEIKFLLHFVKESKQDESGMPNNRFLAERTGGTYSTLKVQPAELEDSGVYFCASSQEPPRTNSPLHFGNGTRLTVT.

This chain links TRBV3-1 (or the pseudogene TRBV3-2) with TRBJ1-2; D perhaps matches TRBD1 (5 bases). Germline V gene sequence: CDR1 LGHDT, CDR2 YNNKEL (reference sequence). V dropped 3 bases and J dropped 8 bases, with 13 bases sitting between them. This CDR3 has 13 amino acids. CDR3 coding DNA: TGTGCCAGCAGCCATAAAGGAGGGACCGGCTACACCTTC. Encoded protein: CASSHKGGTGYTF.

A few counts support this clone. The chain recombines TRBV5-4 with TRBJ1-1; D is undetermined. CDR3 length equals 13 residues. Trimming took 1 base from V and 4 from J, leaving 8 bases between them. The germline gives CDR1 SGHNT, CDR2 YYREEE (reference sequence). The CDR3 sequence: CASSLRAVTEAFF. The CDR3 region has the DNA TGTGCCAGCAGCTTGAGGGCAGTCACTGAAGCTTTCTTT.

This clone was found a few times. The chain recombines TRBV13 with TRBJ2-1; TRBD2 might be the D (5 bases). Trimming removed 5 bases at V and 0 bases at J, with 14 bases between. The CDR3 consists of 16 residues. Germline assignment: CDR1 PRHDT and CDR2 FYEKMQ (reference sequence). CDR3 DNA sequence: TGTGCCAGCAGCCCCGACGAGGGTCCCTCCTACAATGAGCAGTTCTTC. It encodes CASSPDEGPSYNEQFF.

The J gene is TRBJ1-4, the V gene TRBV10-3; 8 bases map to TRBD1. The V gene's germline CDR1 is ENHRY and CDR2 SYGVKD. J was trimmed by 6 bases and V by 6 bases; bases with no gene match: 6. The CDR3 has 14 residues. Written as DNA, the CDR3 is TGTGCCATCAGCGGACAGGGCGCAGATGAAAAACTGTTTTTT. Translated, it gives CAISGQGADEKLFF.

In DNA, the CDR3 is TGTGCCAGCAGCCAGGGACAGGGGATGAACACTGAAGCTTTCTTT. Encoded protein: CASSQGQGMNTEAFF. The chain joins TRBV6-5 to TRBJ1-1; TRBD1 agrees at 10 bases. V trimming: 6 bases; J trimming: 0 bases; junction bases outside the gene matches: 4. This CDR3 comprises 15 residues. Germline values: CDR1 MNHEY, CDR2 SVGAGI.

The chain links TRBV10-1 to TRBJ1-2, with 8 bases aligning to TRBD1. Trimming removed 4 bases from V and 7 bases from J; junction bases left unmatched: 5. CDR3 length: 13 amino acids. The germline V gene has CDR1 WNHNN and CDR2 SYGVQD (reference sequence). In DNA, the CDR3 is TGCGCCAGCAGTGTTGGACAGGGCACTGGCTACACCTTC. The encoded protein is CASSVGQGTGYTF.

The chain has TRBV5-1 and TRBJ2-3; D is perhaps TRBD2 (5 bases). The V end was cut by 3 bases, the J end by 4 bases, with 9 bases between. Germline CDR1 SGHRS, CDR2 YFSETQ. This CDR3 is 13 amino acids long. The CDR3 protein is CASSSPGADTQYF. CDR3 nucleotide sequence: TGCGCCAGCAGCTCTCCCGGGGCAGATACGCAGTATTTT.

The chain recombines TRBV5-5 with TRBJ1-5; no firm D call. Trimming pared 4 bases from V and 7 bases from J, leaving 12 bases between. CDR3 length: 13 residues. Germline-derived CDR1 and CDR2 are SGHKS and YYEKEE (reference sequence). The CDR3 loop reads CASSPGSHQPQHF. The CDR3 DNA sequence: TGTGCCAGCAGCCCCGGATCCCACCAGCCCCAGCATTTT.

This chain links TRBV11-2 with TRBJ2-3, with D possibly being TRBD1 or TRBD2 (5 bases each). Trimming took off 6 bases at V and 0 bases at J, with 13 bases between the two ends. The CDR3 covers 15 residues. Germline CDR1 SGHAT, CDR2 FQNNGV. The CDR3 region has the DNA TGTGCCAGCAGTTCAGTCGGGGCAAGCACAGATACGCAGTATTTT. Translation: CASSSVGASTDTQYF.

The chain recombines TRBV9 with TRBJ1-1; perhaps TRBD1 as D (5 bases). The CDR3 has 14 amino acids. Between the trimmed V and J ends, which lost 4 bases and 8 bases, there was a span of 18 bases. Looked up from germline, CDR1 is SGDLS and CDR2 is YYNGEE. The CDR3 nucleotides are TGTGCCAGCAGCCTCGGGGGGGTATTGGAGGAAGCTTTCTTT. Protein product: CASSLGGVLEEAFF.

This clone was picked up one time. This rearrangement joins TRBV7-2 to TRBJ1-6; the D is unclear. This CDR3 contains 13 residues. Trimming took 1 base from V and 9 from J, leaving 7 bases between them. Germline V gene sequence: CDR1 SGHTA, CDR2 FQGNSA. CDR3 bases: TGTGCCAGCAGCTTAGGGCAGACTTCACCCCTCCACTTT. Its protein product is CASSLGQTSPLHF.

The rearrangement uses TRBV6-5 and TRBJ1-3; the D gene is possibly TRBD1 (5 bases). CDR1 and CDR2 from the germline V gene are MNHEY and SVGAGI. This CDR3 spans 15 amino acids. V lost 7 bases and J lost 2, with 15 bases in between. The CDR3 here is CASTNGGVAGNTIYF. CDR3 coding DNA: TGTGCCAGCACCAACGGGGGGGTCGCTGGAAACACCATATATTTT.

This clone was counted once. The chain carries TRBV9 and TRBJ2-5; D may be TRBD2 (5 bases). This CDR3 has 14 residues. V lost 0 bases and J lost 5, with 11 bases in between. The germline CDR1 and CDR2 sequences are SGDLS and YYNGEE. This chain's CDR3 is CASSVGPSTETQYF. CDR3 in DNA: TGTGCCAGCAGCGTAGGGCCTAGCACGGAGACCCAGTACTTC.